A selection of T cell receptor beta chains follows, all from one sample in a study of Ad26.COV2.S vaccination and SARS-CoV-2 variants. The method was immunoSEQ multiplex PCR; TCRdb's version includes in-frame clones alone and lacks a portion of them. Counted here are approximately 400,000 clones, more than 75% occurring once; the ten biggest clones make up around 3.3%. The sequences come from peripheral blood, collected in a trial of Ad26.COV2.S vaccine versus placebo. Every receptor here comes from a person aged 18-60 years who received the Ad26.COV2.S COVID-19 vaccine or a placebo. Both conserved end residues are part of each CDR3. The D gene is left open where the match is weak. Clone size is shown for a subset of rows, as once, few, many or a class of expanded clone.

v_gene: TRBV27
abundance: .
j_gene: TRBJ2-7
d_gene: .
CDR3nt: TGTGCCAGCAGTTTAACCCCCCCGGACAGTTCCTACGAGCAGTACTTC
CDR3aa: CASSLTPPDSSYEQYF

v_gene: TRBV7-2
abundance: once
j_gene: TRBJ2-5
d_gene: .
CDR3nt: TGTGCCAGCAGCGCAACCGGGACGGCCCTGGAGACCCAGTACTTC
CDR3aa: CASSATGTALETQYF

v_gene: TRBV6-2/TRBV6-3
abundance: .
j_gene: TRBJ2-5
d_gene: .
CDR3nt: TGTGCCAGCAGTTACGGCAGCGGTATAGCGCAAGAGACCCAGTACTTC
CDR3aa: CASSYGSGIAQETQYF

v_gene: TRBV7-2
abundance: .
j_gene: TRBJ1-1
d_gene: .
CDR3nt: TGTGCCAGCAGCTCCCGAAGGGGTGAAGCTTTCTTT
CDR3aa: CASSSRRGEAFF

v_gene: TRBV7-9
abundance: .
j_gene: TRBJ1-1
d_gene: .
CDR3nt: TGTGCCAGCAGCTTAATTGGGGCGGGTGGTCGAAACACTGAAGCTTTCTTT
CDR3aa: CASSLIGAGGRNTEAFF

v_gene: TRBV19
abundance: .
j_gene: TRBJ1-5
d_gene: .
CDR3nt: TGTGCCAGTACAAACCAGGGTTCAGGCCAGCCCCAGCATTTT
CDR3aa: CASTNQGSGQPQHF

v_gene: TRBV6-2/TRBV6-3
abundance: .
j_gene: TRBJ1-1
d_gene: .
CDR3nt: TGTGCCAGCAGTGTTGGGCAGGTAGCTATAGGTGAAGCTTTCTTT
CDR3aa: CASSVGQVAIGEAFF

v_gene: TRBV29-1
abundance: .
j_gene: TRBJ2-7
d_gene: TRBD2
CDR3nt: TGCAGCGTTGGTGCGGGGGTGCACTACGAGCAGTACTTC
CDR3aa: CSVGAGVHYEQYF

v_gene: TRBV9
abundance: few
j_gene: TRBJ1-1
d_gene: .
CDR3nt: TGTGCCAGCAGCGGACGGACAGTGTTAATCACTGAAGCTTTCTTT
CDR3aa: CASSGRTVLITEAFF

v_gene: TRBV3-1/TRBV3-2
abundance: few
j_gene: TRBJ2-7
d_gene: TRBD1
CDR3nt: TGTGCCAGCAGTCAGGGAGACAGGGCGGCCGAGCAGTACTTC
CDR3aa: CASSQGDRAAEQYF

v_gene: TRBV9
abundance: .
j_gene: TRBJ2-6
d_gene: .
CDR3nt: TGTGCCAGCAGCGTAGAAGGGACTTCTGGGGCCAACGTCCTGACTTTC
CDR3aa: CASSVEGTSGANVLTF

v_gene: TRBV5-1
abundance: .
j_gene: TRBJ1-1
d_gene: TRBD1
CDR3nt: TGCGCCAGCAGCCCAATGGGACAGATGAACACTGAAGCTTTCTTT
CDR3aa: CASSPMGQMNTEAFF

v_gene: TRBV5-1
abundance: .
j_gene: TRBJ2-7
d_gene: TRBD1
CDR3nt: TGCGCCAGCAGCCGCACAGGGGGCTCCTACGAGCAGTACTTC
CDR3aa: CASSRTGGSYEQYF

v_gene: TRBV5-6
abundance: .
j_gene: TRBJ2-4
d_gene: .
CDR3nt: TGTGCCAGCAGCTCGGGGCCGACCAAAAACATTCAGTACTTC
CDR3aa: CASSSGPTKNIQYF

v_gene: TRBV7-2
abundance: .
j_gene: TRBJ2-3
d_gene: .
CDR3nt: TGTGCCAGCAGCTTATTCCAAGGGGGCACAGATACGCAGTATTTT
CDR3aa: CASSLFQGGTDTQYF

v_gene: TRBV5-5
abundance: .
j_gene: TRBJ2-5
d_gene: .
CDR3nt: TGTGCCAGCAGGCGCGGGCGGGGACAAGAGACCCAGTACTTC
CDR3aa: CASRRGRGQETQYF

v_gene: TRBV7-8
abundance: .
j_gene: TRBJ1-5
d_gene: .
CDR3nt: TGTGCCAGCAGCACGGTAGGTAGCAATCAGCCCCAGCATTTT
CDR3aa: CASSTVGSNQPQHF

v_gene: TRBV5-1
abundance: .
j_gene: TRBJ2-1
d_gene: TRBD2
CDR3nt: TGCGCCAGCGGACTAGCGGGGGCCTACTACAATGAGCAGTTCTTC
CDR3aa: CASGLAGAYYNEQFF

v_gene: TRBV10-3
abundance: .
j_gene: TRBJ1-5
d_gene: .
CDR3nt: TGTGCCATCAGACAGGGTACCAATCAGCCCCAGCATTTT
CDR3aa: CAIRQGTNQPQHF

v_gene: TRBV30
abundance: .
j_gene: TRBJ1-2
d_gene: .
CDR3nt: TGTGCCTGGAGTAAGGGTAACTATGGCTACACCTTC
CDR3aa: CAWSKGNYGYTF

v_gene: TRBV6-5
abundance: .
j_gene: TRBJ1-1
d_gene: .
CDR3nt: TGTGCCAGCAGTTACGGGGTCGGGGGAAACACTGAAGCTTTCTTT
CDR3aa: CASSYGVGGNTEAFF

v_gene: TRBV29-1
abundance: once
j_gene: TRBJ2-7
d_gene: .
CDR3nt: TGCAGCGTTGGGGGTAACCTCTACGAGCAGTACTTC
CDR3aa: CSVGGNLYEQYF

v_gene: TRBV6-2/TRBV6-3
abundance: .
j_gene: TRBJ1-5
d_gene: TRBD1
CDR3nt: TGTGCCAGCAGTTACCCCCGGGGACAGGGGGCCGGGGGCAATCAGCCCCAGCATTTT
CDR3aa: CASSYPRGQGAGGNQPQHF

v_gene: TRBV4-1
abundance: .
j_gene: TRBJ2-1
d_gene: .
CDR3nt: TGCGCCAGCAGCCAAGATGCAGGGAGCTACAATGAGCAGTTCTTC
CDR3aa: CASSQDAGSYNEQFF

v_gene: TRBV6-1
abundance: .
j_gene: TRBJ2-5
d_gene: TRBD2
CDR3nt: TGTGCCAGCAGTGGGCTAGCGGGGGTCTACCAAGAGACCCAGTACTTC
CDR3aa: CASSGLAGVYQETQYF

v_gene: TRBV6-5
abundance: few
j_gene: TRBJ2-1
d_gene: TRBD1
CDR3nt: TGTGCCAGCAGTTACTCGATGGGACAGGCCAATGAGCAGTTCTTC
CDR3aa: CASSYSMGQANEQFF

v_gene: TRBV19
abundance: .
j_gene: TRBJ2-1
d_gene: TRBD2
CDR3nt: TGTGCCAGTAGTAGGGATAGCGGGAGTTACAATGAGCAGTTCTTC
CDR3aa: CASSRDSGSYNEQFF

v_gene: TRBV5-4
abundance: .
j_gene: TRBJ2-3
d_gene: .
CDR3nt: TGTGCCAGCAGCTTGGGGTCCTCATATCGGGATACGCAGTATTTT
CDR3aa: CASSLGSSYRDTQYF

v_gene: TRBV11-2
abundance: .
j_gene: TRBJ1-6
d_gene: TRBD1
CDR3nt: TGTGCCAGCAGCAAAGACAGGGAGGGTTTTTATAATTCACCCCTCCACTTT
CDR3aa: CASSKDREGFYNSPLHF

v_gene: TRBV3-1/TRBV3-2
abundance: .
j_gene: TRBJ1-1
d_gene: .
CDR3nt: TGTGCCAGCAGCCAAGGGGAAGGACATTGGAACACTGAAGCTTTCTTT
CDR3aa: CASSQGEGHWNTEAFF

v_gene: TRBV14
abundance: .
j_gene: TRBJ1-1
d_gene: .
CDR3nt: TGTGCCAGCAGCGGACTAGGACGGAAGAACACTGAAGCTTTCTTT
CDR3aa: CASSGLGRKNTEAFF

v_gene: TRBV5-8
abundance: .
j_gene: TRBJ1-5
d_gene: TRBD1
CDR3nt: TGTGCCAGCAGCTTAGACAGGGGGATAGATCAGCCCCAGCATTTT
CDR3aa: CASSLDRGIDQPQHF

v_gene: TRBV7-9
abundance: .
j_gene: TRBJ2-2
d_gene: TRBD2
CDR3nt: TGTGCCAGCAGCTTTACTAGCGGGAACACCGGGGAGCTGTTTTTT
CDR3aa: CASSFTSGNTGELFF

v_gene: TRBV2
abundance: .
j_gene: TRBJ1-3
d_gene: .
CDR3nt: TGTGCCAGCAGCTTGAGTACAGGGCCTGGAAACACCATATATTTT
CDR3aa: CASSLSTGPGNTIYF

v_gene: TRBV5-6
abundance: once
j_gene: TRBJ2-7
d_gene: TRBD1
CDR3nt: TGTGCCAGCAGCGTACAGGGGGCCTACGAGCAGTACTTC
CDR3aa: CASSVQGAYEQYF

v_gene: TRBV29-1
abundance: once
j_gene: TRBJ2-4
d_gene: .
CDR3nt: TGCAGCGTTTCCACAGGGCTAGCCAAAAACATTCAGTACTTC
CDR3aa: CSVSTGLAKNIQYF

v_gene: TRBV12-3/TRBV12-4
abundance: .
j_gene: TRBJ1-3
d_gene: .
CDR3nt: TGTGCCAGCAGTCTAGGATCTGGAAACACCATATATTTT
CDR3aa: CASSLGSGNTIYF

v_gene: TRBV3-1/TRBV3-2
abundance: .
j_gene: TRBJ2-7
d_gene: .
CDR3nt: TGTGCCAGCAGCCAAGGCCGGGAGCCGTCCTACGAGCAGTACTTC
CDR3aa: CASSQGREPSYEQYF